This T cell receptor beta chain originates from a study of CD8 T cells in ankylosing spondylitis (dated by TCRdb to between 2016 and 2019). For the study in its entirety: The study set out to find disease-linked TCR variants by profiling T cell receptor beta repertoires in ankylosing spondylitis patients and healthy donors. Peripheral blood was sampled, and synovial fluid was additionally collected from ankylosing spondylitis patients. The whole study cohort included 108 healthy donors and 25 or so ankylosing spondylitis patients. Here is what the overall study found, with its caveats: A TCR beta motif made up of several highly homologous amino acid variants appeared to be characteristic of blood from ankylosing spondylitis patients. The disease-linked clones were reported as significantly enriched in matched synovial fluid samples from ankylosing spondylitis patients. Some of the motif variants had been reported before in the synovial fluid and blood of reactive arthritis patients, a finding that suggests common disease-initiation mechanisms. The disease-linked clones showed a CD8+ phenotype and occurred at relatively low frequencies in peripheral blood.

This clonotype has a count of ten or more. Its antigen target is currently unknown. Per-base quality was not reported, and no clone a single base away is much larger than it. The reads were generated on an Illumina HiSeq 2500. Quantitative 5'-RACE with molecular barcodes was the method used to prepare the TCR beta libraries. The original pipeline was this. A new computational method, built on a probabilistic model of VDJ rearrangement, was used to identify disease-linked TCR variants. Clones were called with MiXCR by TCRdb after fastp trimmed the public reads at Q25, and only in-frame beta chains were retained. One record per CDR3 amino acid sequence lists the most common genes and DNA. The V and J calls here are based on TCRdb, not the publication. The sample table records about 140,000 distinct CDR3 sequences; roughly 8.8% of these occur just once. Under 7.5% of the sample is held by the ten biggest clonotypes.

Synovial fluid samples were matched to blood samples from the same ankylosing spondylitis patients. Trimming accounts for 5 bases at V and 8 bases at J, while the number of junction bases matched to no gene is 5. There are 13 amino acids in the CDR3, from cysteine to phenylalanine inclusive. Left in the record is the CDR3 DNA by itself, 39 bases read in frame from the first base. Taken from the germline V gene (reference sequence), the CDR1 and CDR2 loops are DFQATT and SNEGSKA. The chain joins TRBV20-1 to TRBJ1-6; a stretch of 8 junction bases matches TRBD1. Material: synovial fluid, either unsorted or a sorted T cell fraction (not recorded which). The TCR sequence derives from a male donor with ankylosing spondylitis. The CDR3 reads CSARTGQDSPLHF. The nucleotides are TGCAGTGCTCGGACAGGGCAGGATTCACCCCTCCACTTT.